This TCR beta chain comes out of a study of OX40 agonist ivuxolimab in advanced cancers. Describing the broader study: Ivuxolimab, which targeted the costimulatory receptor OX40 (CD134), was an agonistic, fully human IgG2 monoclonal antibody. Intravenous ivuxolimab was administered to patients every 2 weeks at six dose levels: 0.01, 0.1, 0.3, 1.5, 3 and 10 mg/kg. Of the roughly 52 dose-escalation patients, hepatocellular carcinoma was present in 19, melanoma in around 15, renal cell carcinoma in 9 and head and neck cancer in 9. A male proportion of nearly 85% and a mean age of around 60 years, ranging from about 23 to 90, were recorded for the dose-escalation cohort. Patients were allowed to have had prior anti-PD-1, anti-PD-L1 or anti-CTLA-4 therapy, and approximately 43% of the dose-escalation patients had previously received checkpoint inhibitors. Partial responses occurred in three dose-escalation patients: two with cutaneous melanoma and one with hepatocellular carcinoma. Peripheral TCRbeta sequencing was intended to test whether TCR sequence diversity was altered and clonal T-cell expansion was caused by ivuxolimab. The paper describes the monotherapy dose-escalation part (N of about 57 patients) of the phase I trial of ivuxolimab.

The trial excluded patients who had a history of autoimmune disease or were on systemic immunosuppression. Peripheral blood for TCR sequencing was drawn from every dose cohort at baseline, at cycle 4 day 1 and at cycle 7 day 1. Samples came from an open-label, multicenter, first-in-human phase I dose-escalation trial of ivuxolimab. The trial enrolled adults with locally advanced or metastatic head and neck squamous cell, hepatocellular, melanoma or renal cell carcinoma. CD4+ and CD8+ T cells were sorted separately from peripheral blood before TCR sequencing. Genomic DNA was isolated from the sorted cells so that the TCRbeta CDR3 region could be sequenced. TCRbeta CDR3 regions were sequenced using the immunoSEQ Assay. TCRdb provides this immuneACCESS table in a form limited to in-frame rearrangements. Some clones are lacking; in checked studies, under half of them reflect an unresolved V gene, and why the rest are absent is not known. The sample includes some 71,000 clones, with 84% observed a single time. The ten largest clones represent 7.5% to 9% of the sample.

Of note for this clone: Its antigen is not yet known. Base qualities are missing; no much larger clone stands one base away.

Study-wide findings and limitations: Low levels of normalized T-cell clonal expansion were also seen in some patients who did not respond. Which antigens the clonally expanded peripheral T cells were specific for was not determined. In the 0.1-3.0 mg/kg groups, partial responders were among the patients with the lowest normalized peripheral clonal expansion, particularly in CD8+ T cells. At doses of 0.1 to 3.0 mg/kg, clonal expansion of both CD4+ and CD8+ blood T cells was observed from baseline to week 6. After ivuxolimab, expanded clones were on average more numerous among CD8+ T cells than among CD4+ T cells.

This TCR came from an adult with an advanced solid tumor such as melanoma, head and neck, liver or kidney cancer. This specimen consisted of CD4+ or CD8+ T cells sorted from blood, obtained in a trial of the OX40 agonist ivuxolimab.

At the DNA level, the sequence is TGTGCCAGCAGTTTGATAGGACAGGGGACTGAAGCTTTCTTT. Its amino acids are CASSLIGQGTEAFF. The sequence is built from TRBV27 and TRBJ1-1; 9 bases in the middle match TRBD1. The CDR3 runs 14 amino acids, cysteine and phenylalanine included. Only CDR3 DNA remains: 42 bases, in frame from the first base. Per the germline V gene (reference sequence), MNHEY is the CDR1 and SMNVEV is the CDR2. Ends trimmed: V by 3 bases, J by 5 bases; bases unmatched to a gene: 4.